This T cell receptor (beta chain) was captured by sequencing in a study of CD8+ T cells in alopecia areata. With V trimmed by 4 bases and J by 5 bases, 3 bases remained unmatched. CDR1 is MGHDK, CDR2 SYGVNS, per germline. This CDR3 spans 14 amino acids. Comment on this clone: Its antigen is not identified.

Findings of the study overall: Normal scalp had lower clonality than lesional scalp, with alopecia totalis/universalis lesions showing this most strongly.

RNA was isolated and reverse transcribed to cDNA, the sequencing template. Clones were sequenced by immunoSEQ multiplex PCR, and TCRdb holds only the in-frame ones, with some missing. The sample has 15,000 to 20,000 clones, about 63% seen once; the top ten hold roughly 8%. Regarding treatment: oral pan-JAK inhibitor, 5-10 mg twice daily. Specimens obtained from alopecia areata patients comprised lesional scalp punch biopsies and peripheral blood. The genes are TRBV25-1 and TRBJ2-2; 8 bases line up with TRBD2. This sequence originates from a human donor with alopecia areata. This sample comprised skin, obtained at week 4, from a patient treated with tofacitinib. The CDR3 sequence is CASSVAGKTGELFF. The CDR3 DNA reads TGTGCCAGCAGTGTAGCGGGGAAGACCGGGGAGCTGTTTTTT.